The 14 T cell receptor beta chains listed next were all sequenced from one sample in a study of neurological immune-mediated disorders. Time point noted: longitudinal time-point 2. MiXCR, applied by TCRdb to the 5' RACE reads, yields one record per CDR3 protein. The sample holds roughly 60,000 distinct CDR3 sequences; nearly 10% are singletons and the top ten take around 13%. Sequenced input: PBMCs. Every receptor here comes from a man aged 30-40 years in good health.

In this sample, this clonotype turned up many times. The CDR3 DNA reads TGTGCCAGCAGCCCCACCCCGGGGTACGAGCAGTACTTC. Translated, it gives CASSPTPGYEQYF. The chain uses TRBV3-1 and TRBJ2-7; TRBD2 is a possible D gene (5 bases). V lost 4 bases and J 4 bases, leaving 11 bases between the germline ends. This CDR3 is 13 amino acids long. Germline V gene data show CDR1 as LGHDT and CDR2 as YNNKEL (reference sequence).

This clonotype was found many times. The V call is TRBV7-2, the J call TRBJ2-7, with 9 bases fitting TRBD2. This CDR3 region has 16 residues. Germline CDR1 and CDR2: SGHTA and FQGNSA. Germline trimming cut 1 base from V and 0 bases from J; bases unmatched to any gene: 4. The CDR3 coding sequence is TGTGCCAGCAGCTTAGGTCTAGCGGGGAACTCCTACGAGCAGTACTTC. As protein: CASSLGLAGNSYEQYF. The full variable domain, completed using reference TRBV7-2 and TRBJ2-7, is GAGVSQSPSNKVTEKGKDVELRCDPISGHTALYWYRQSLGQGLEFLIYFQGNSAPDKSGLPSDRFSAERTGGSVSTLTIQRTQQEDSAVYLCASSLGLAGNSYEQYFGPGTRLTVT.

This clonotype was counted ten times or more. CDR3 loop: CSARDRGREFEAFF. The CDR3 DNA is TGCAGTGCTAGAGATAGGGGGCGGGAGTTTGAAGCTTTCTTT. The chain has TRBV20-1 and TRBJ1-1; 7 nucleotides match TRBD1. After removal of 0 bases from V and 7 bases from J, the junction contained 8 bases not matched to a gene. The CDR3 consists of 14 residues. CDR1 is DFQATT, CDR2 SNEGSKA, per germline (reference sequence).

Ten or more counts support this clonotype. The chain combines TRBV20-1 with TRBJ2-6, with TRBD2 matching over 8 bases. The V and J ends lost 3 bases and 3 bases, in that order; junction bases with no gene match: 13. The CDR3 extends over 18 amino acids. CDR1 and CDR2 from the germline V gene are DFQATT and SNEGSKA (reference sequence). CDR3 sequence (DNA): TGCAGTGCTAGGGGCACTACAGCGGGAGAGAGTGGGGCCAACGTCCTGACTTTC. The encoded protein is CSARGTTAGESGANVLTF.

This clonotype appeared many times. The chain joins TRBV27 to TRBJ2-1; 8 bases are shared with TRBD2. The germline CDR1 and CDR2 sequences are MNHEY and SMNVEV (reference sequence). The CDR3 covers 14 residues. V was pared by 5 bases and J by 7 bases, with 7 bases of the junction left unmatched. CDR3 nucleotide sequence: TGTGCCAGCAGTACCAGCGGGAGAACTAATGAGCAGTTCTTC. Translating it yields CASSTSGRTNEQFF.

This clonotype was observed at least ten times. The chain uses TRBV5-1 and TRBJ2-7; D gene ambiguous. Germline CDR1 reads SGHRS; CDR2 reads YFSETQ. Trimming pared 0 bases from V and 5 bases from J, leaving 24 bases between. This CDR3 has 18 residues. In DNA form, the CDR3 reads TGCGCCAGCAGCTTGGAGAATCAAAGGGTGCTCCAACGGGACGAGCAGTACTTC. Translation: CASSLENQRVLQRDEQYF.

This clonotype was found many times. The gene calls are TRBV5-1 and TRBJ1-1; no firm D call. This CDR3 contains 14 residues. Trimming cost V 0 bases and J 1 base, with 7 bases left between them. Germline CDR1 SGHRS, CDR2 YFSETQ. The CDR3 DNA follows: TGCGCCAGCAGCTTGGCGGGCAGGAACACTGAAGCTTTCTTT. This sequence encodes CASSLAGRNTEAFF.

In this sample, this clonotype turned up many times. The V gene is TRBV12-3 or TRBV12-4, the J gene TRBJ2-1, with 10 nucleotides matching TRBD2. J gave up 7 bases and V 3 bases, and 6 bases lay outside the gene matches. This CDR3 has 15 amino acids. This CDR3 reads CASSLTLAGVNEQFF. CDR3 bases: TGTGCCAGCAGTTTGACGCTAGCGGGAGTGAATGAGCAGTTCTTC.

This clonotype was picked up many times. The chain uses TRBV29-1 and TRBJ2-7, with TRBD1 matching 7 bases. This CDR3 comprises 14 residues. The V and J ends lost 1 base and 2 bases, in that order; junction bases with no gene match: 5. The germline V gene encodes CDR1 SQVTM and CDR2 ANQGSEA. CDR3 sequence (DNA): TGCAGCGTTGAAGGACAGGGTGGAACCTACGAGCAGTACTTC. Its translation: CSVEGQGGTYEQYF.

The table lists this clonotype with many counts. The rearrangement uses TRBV29-1 and TRBJ2-5; D is possibly TRBD2 (6 bases). Germline V gene sequence: CDR1 SQVTM, CDR2 ANQGSEA. The CDR3 has 16 residues. V was cut by 7 bases and J by 4 bases, with 25 bases left in between. CDR3 DNA sequence: TGCAGCGCCAGATCCCCGACGGAGGGGTTCCCAGAGACCCAGTACTTC. This translates into CSARSPTEGFPETQYF.

This clonotype came up a few times. CDR3 nucleotide sequence: TGTGCCAGCAGCTTACCAGCGGGCAATGAGCAGTTCTTC. This gives the protein CASSLPAGNEQFF. The V and J genes are TRBV7-2 and TRBJ2-1, with a tentative D call TRBD2 (6 bases). CDR1 is SGHTA, CDR2 FQGNSA, per germline. The CDR3 has 13 residues. V was trimmed by 2 bases and J by 6 bases, leaving 8 bases between them.

This clonotype was detected many times. The chain has TRBV28 and TRBJ1-6; 7 bases agree with TRBD1. In germline, CDR1 is MDHEN, CDR2 SYDVKM. The CDR3 extends over 20 amino acids. The trim removed 3 bases at V and 0 bases at J, leaving 14 bases unmatched. CDR3 residues: CASSLSGTVSFGSYNSPLHF. CDR3 bases: TGTGCCAGCAGTTTGTCCGGGACAGTATCTTTCGGCTCCTATAATTCACCCCTCCACTTT.

This clonotype has ten or more counts. The chain has TRBV28 and TRBJ1-6; a possible D gene is TRBD1 (5 bases). Trimming shortened V by 7 bases and J by 5 bases, and 15 bases separated the two germline ends. There are 15 residues in the CDR3. The germline V gene encodes CDR1 MDHEN and CDR2 SYDVKM. The DNA of the CDR3 is TGTGCCAGCAATCGTGGGGCGACACATAATTCACCCCTCCACTTT. Protein sequence: CASNRGATHNSPLHF.

This clonotype was seen repeatedly, ten times or more. The chain employs TRBV27 and TRBJ2-5; either TRBD1 or TRBD2 may supply D (5 bases each). The length of the CDR3 is 14 residues. CDR1 and CDR2 (germline): MNHEY, SMNVEV (reference sequence). Trimming took off 8 bases at V and 5 bases at J, with 18 bases between the two ends. The chain's CDR3 is CASGPSIEGETQYF. The CDR3 region has the DNA TGTGCCAGCGGCCCCAGCATCGAGGGGGAGACCCAGTACTTC.